This is a list of T cell receptor beta chains from one sample in a study of metastatic and nonmetastatic thyroid tumors. TCRdb re-analyzed the PCR reads using MiXCR. The sample records some 18,000 clones, roughly 22% being singletons. The sample was tumor tissue. Receptor source: a male donor with papillary thyroid cancer or a benign thyroid nodule (not recorded which). Some clones in this sample may be carry-over from other donors' samples. CDR3s include the opening cysteine and the closing phenylalanine or tryptophan. Each record gives: clone size, J gene, D gene, V gene, CDR3 protein, CDR3 DNA. D genes are given only for firm matches. The size field is filled for only some rows; it gives once, few, many or a size class.

clone_size: many
j_call: TRBJ1-1
d_call: NA
v_call: TRBV7-2
cdr3_aa: CASSQHRNTEAFF
cdr3_nt: TGTGCCAGCAGCCAACACAGGAACACTGAAGCTTTCTTT

clone_size: NA
j_call: TRBJ2-7
d_call: NA
v_call: TRBV15
cdr3_aa: CATSRDRNSYEQYF
cdr3_nt: TGTGCCACCAGCCGTGACAGAAATTCCTACGAGCAGTACTTC

clone_size: many
j_call: TRBJ1-5
d_call: TRBD1
v_call: TRBV7-3
cdr3_aa: CASSTRTGYSNQPQHF
cdr3_nt: TGTGCCAGCAGCACCCGGACAGGGTATAGCAATCAGCCCCAGCATTTT

clone_size: NA
j_call: TRBJ1-1
d_call: NA
v_call: TRBV9
cdr3_aa: CASSFWGPNAEAFF
cdr3_nt: TGTGCCAGCAGCTTTTGGGGGCCTAACGCTGAAGCTTTCTTT

clone_size: many
j_call: TRBJ1-5
d_call: NA
v_call: TRBV19
cdr3_aa: CASSITSNQPQHF
cdr3_nt: TGTGCCAGTAGTATTACTAGCAATCAGCCCCAGCATTTT

clone_size: many
j_call: TRBJ1-1
d_call: TRBD1
v_call: TRBV6-1
cdr3_aa: CASNGQGTNTEAFF
cdr3_nt: TGTGCCAGCAATGGACAGGGGACTAACACTGAAGCTTTCTTT

clone_size: NA
j_call: TRBJ1-1
d_call: TRBD1
v_call: TRBV11-2
cdr3_aa: CASSLGGRGRGTEAFF
cdr3_nt: TGTGCCAGCAGCTTGGGGGGCAGGGGGAGAGGAACTGAAGCTTTCTTT

clone_size: NA
j_call: TRBJ1-2
d_call: TRBD1
v_call: TRBV27
cdr3_aa: CASSLVGTGRLTNYGYTF
cdr3_nt: TGTGCCAGCAGTCTCGTTGGGACAGGGCGATTAACTAACTATGGCTACACCTTC

clone_size: many
j_call: TRBJ2-7
d_call: TRBD1
v_call: TRBV5-6
cdr3_aa: CASSLTWDRSYEQYF
cdr3_nt: TGTGCCAGCAGCTTAACTTGGGACAGGTCCTACGAGCAGTACTTC

clone_size: NA
j_call: TRBJ1-6
d_call: NA
v_call: TRBV30
cdr3_aa: CPWTVVTLYNSPLHF
cdr3_nt: TGTCCCTGGACCGTTGTCACCCTGTATAATTCACCCCTCCACTTT

clone_size: NA
j_call: TRBJ1-1
d_call: NA
v_call: TRBV29-1
cdr3_aa: CSVTVRATEAFF
cdr3_nt: TGCAGCGTCACAGTCAGGGCCACTGAAGCTTTCTTT

clone_size: many
j_call: TRBJ2-1
d_call: TRBD2
v_call: TRBV4-3
cdr3_aa: CASSQEFREGRNEQFF
cdr3_nt: TGCGCCAGCAGCCAAGAGTTTCGGGAGGGCAGAAATGAGCAGTTCTTC

clone_size: many
j_call: TRBJ2-2
d_call: NA
v_call: TRBV14
cdr3_aa: CASSLSHIGELFF
cdr3_nt: TGTGCCAGCAGCCTCTCCCACATCGGGGAGCTGTTTTTT

clone_size: medium-sized
j_call: TRBJ2-7
d_call: TRBD1
v_call: TRBV11-2
cdr3_aa: CASSTRQGHEQYF
cdr3_nt: TGTGCCAGCAGCACCAGACAGGGCCACGAGCAGTACTTC

clone_size: many
j_call: TRBJ2-1
d_call: NA
v_call: TRBV7-9
cdr3_aa: CASSPLVREQFF
cdr3_nt: TGTGCCAGCAGCCCGCTGGTGCGTGAGCAGTTCTTC

clone_size: NA
j_call: TRBJ1-5
d_call: NA
v_call: TRBV20-1
cdr3_aa: CSATITLRQGVNQPQHF
cdr3_nt: TGCAGTGCTACTATTACCCTGCGGCAGGGTGTCAATCAGCCCCAGCATTTT

clone_size: many
j_call: TRBJ1-5
d_call: TRBD1
v_call: TRBV6-2/TRBV6-3
cdr3_aa: CASSSWGTGTFNQPQHF
cdr3_nt: TGTGCCAGCAGCTCTTGGGGGACAGGGACATTCAATCAGCCCCAGCATTTT

clone_size: many
j_call: TRBJ1-5
d_call: NA
v_call: TRBV19
cdr3_aa: CASSIWENNQPQHF
cdr3_nt: TGTGCCAGTAGTATATGGGAAAACAATCAGCCCCAGCATTTT